Included here is one TCR beta chain sequence, with context. Its specificity is unknown. This record comes from a study of T cell responses to AZD1222 COVID-19 vaccine. At the level of the study: Some second doses came at about 4 weeks and others at about 12 weeks; these were pooled. Study observations and caveats: Unmutated variant regions are reportedly targeted by nearly half of spike-specific TCRs. Donors in the cohort were predominantly white British and more often female, and clonal diversity was possibly underestimated. Baseline seropositivity characterized only six AZD1222 recipients.

Sequencing used immunoSEQ multiplex PCR; TCRdb keeps in-frame clones, though not all of them. This sample has roughly 120,000 clones; roughly 91% occur once, and the top ten carry about 1.2%. Trimming shortened V by 5 bases and J by 2 bases, and 9 bases separated the two germline ends. The CDR3 contains 14 residues. Germline CDR1 is MNHEY and CDR2 is SMNVEV (reference sequence). The J gene is TRBJ1-4, the V gene TRBV27; D gene unclear. The sequence was collected from an adult in good health. The material was peripheral blood, obtained on day 0 of AZD1222 vaccination. The CDR3 DNA sequence: TGTGCCAGCAGTCAGCTAGGTACTAATGAAAAACTGTTTTTT. Encoded protein: CASSQLGTNEKLFF.